Following are 28 T cell receptor beta chains from one sample sequenced in a study of cytotoxic CD8 clonotypes in ibrutinib-treated CLL. The repertoire was sequenced with immunoSEQ multiplex PCR; TCRdb's copy has only in-frame clones and lacks some. The sample records thousands of clones, around four fifths being singletons. Sample: PBMCs, taken before ibrutinib treatment. The origin of the receptors is a human donor with chronic lymphocytic leukemia.

This rearrangement joins TRBV2 to TRBJ1-4; TRBD1 aligns across 9 bases. J was trimmed by 8 bases and V by 5 bases; bases with no gene match: 6. This CDR3 contains 14 residues. CDR1 is SNHLY, CDR2 FYNNEI, per germline. CDR3 coding DNA: TGTGCCAGCAGTAGACAGGGGGAAGGGGAAAAACTGTTTTTT. This sequence encodes CASSRQGEGEKLFF.

The V gene is TRBV5-6, the J gene TRBJ1-2; D is perhaps TRBD1 (6 bases). V lost 1 base and J lost 5, with 12 bases in between. This CDR3 region has 14 residues. Germline CDR1 is SGHDT and CDR2 is YYEEEE. CDR3: CASSLWQGHYGYTF. The DNA of the CDR3 is TGTGCCAGCAGCTTGTGGCAGGGACATTATGGCTACACCTTC.

This clone was counted a few times. The chain carries TRBV29-1 and TRBJ1-3, with D unclear. V was pared by 4 bases and J by 0 bases, with 10 bases between. Germline-derived CDR1 and CDR2 are SQVTM and ANQGSEA. This CDR3 spans 14 amino acids. The CDR3 region is CSVVGSLSGNTIYF. The CDR3 nucleotides are TGCAGCGTTGTGGGCAGTCTCTCTGGAAACACCATATATTTT.

The J gene is TRBJ2-7, the V gene TRBV7-6; D perhaps matches TRBD2 (6 bases). The ends were cut back, 5 bases at V and 3 bases at J, with 14 bases in the middle. In germline, CDR1 is SGHVS, CDR2 FNYEAQ. The CDR3 length is 14 residues. CDR3 in DNA: TGTGCCAGCAGCCTTCACCGACTAGACTACGAGCAGTACTTC. It codes for CASSLHRLDYEQYF.

This clone rates as large. The chain joins TRBV6-6 to TRBJ2-3; the D gene is possibly TRBD2 (6 bases). CDR3 length equals 15 residues. The germline CDR1 and CDR2 sequences are MNHNY and SVGAGI (reference sequence). With 7 bases removed from V and 2 bases from J, the gap between germline ends came to 16 bases. CDR3 coding DNA: TGTGCCAGCACCCCGGGGGTTCTTCTCACAGATACGCAGTATTTT. It specifies CASTPGVLLTDTQYF.

The chain combines TRBV5-1 with TRBJ2-1; 11 bases match TRBD2. The CDR3 covers 16 residues. J gave up 6 bases and V 2 bases, and 7 bases lay outside the gene matches. CDR1 and CDR2 from the germline V gene are SGHRS and YFSETQ. CDR3 protein: CASSFTGTSGGNEQFF. CDR3 sequence (DNA): TGCGCCAGCAGCTTCACCGGGACTAGCGGAGGCAATGAGCAGTTCTTC.

J is TRBJ2-1 and V is TRBV6-5; the match to TRBD2 covers 8 bases. The CDR3 is 14 amino acids. J gave up 5 bases and V 6 bases, and 6 bases lay outside the gene matches. Germline V gene sequence: CDR1 MNHEY, CDR2 SVGAGI. The CDR3 sequence: CASRRPGGDNEQFF. Here the CDR3 DNA reads TGTGCCAGCAGACGACCCGGGGGGGACAATGAGCAGTTCTTC.

The chain carries TRBV4-1 and TRBJ2-2; the D gene is possibly TRBD1 (5 bases). Germline CDR1 is MGHRA and CDR2 is YSYEKL. There are 14 residues in the CDR3. V was trimmed by 4 bases and J by 3 bases, leaving 9 bases between them. CDR3 region: CASSLDSYTGELFF. The CDR3 region has the DNA TGCGCCAGCAGCCTTGACAGCTACACCGGGGAGCTGTTTTTT.

On this clone: The same CDR3 is also encoded by other DNA sequences in this sample. This chain uses TRBV5-1 with TRBJ2-7; TRBD2 matches at 9 bases. The V segment lost 1 base and the J segment 3 bases; nucleotides outside the gene matches: 5. The CDR3 is made up of 15 amino acids. Germline CDR1 reads SGHRS; CDR2 reads YFSETQ. In DNA form, the CDR3 reads TGCGCCAGCAGCTTGACGGCGGGGGGGGGCTACGAGCAGTACTTC. Translation gives CASSLTAGGGYEQYF.

The genes are TRBV6-1 and TRBJ1-4; possibly TRBD1 for D (5 bases). V was trimmed by 5 bases and J by 6 bases, leaving 13 bases between them. The germline V gene encodes CDR1 MNHNS and CDR2 SASEGT. This CDR3 has 14 amino acids. The CDR3 region is CASSRQGGDEKLFF. The CDR3 region has the DNA TGTGCCAGCAGTAGGCAGGGAGGAGATGAAAAACTGTTTTTT.

V usage is TRBV7-2 and J usage is TRBJ2-6; D unclear. Germline assignment: CDR1 SGHTA and CDR2 FQGNSA. The CDR3 contains 19 residues. Trimming pared 2 bases from V and 0 bases from J, leaving 17 bases between. CDR3 amino acids: CASSLFLVRSYSGANVLTF. The DNA of the CDR3 is TGTGCCAGCAGCTTATTTCTTGTCCGAAGCTACTCTGGGGCCAACGTCCTGACTTTC.

This chain links TRBV4-2 with TRBJ2-7, with 8 bases aligning to TRBD2. Unmatched junction bases numbered 10, after V lost 4 bases and J lost 2 bases. The CDR3 is made up of 16 amino acids. From germline, CDR1 is LGHNA and CDR2 YNFKEQ. The CDR3 is CASSPSTAGETYEQYF. The CDR3 region has the DNA TGTGCCAGCAGCCCCTCCACAGCGGGGGAAACCTACGAGCAGTACTTC.

The chain combines TRBV9 with TRBJ1-2; 7 bases match TRBD1. CDR3 length: 15 amino acids. Germline assignment: CDR1 SGDLS and CDR2 YYNGEE. The junction had 3 bases not matched to a gene; V was cut back by 0 bases and J by 1 base. DNA for the CDR3: TGTGCCAGCAGCGTAGCGGCAGGGGGTAACTATGGCTACACCTTC. It codes for CASSVAAGGNYGYTF.

V gene TRBV6-1 combines with J gene TRBJ2-2; D possibly corresponds to TRBD1 (6 bases). The germline gives CDR1 MNHNS, CDR2 SASEGT. The CDR3 runs to 14 residues. V was pared by 7 bases and J by 6 bases, with 15 bases between. CDR3 DNA sequence: TGTGCCAGCACCCTTTTCAGGGGTCCCGGGGAGCTGTTTTTT. It translates to CASTLFRGPGELFF.

This chain links TRBV6-5 with TRBJ1-2, with D unresolved. CDR1 MNHEY and CDR2 SVGAGI come from the germline V gene. With 5 bases removed from V and 8 bases from J, the gap between germline ends came to 15 bases. The CDR3 runs to 13 residues. Written as DNA, the CDR3 is TGTGCCAGCAGTCCGGCGGGGAGACCCGGCTACACCTTC. Translation: CASSPAGRPGYTF.

The chain carries TRBV10-3 and TRBJ1-1; a possible D gene is TRBD1 (5 bases). With 4 bases removed from V and 7 bases from J, the gap between germline ends came to 7 bases. This CDR3 spans 11 amino acids. Germline assignment: CDR1 ENHRY and CDR2 SYGVKD. Written as DNA, the CDR3 is TGTGCCATCAGTGGGGGCAGTGAAGCTTTCTTT. Translated, it gives CAISGGSEAFF.

The gene calls are TRBV7-9 and TRBJ2-3; D unresolved. V lost 8 bases and J 4 bases, leaving 7 bases between the germline ends. Germline CDR1 SEHNR, CDR2 FQNEAQ (reference sequence). The CDR3 runs 11 residues. The CDR3 spells CASRRADTQYF. CDR3 coding DNA: TGTGCCAGCCGCCGAGCAGATACGCAGTATTTT.

This chain joins TRBV10-2 and TRBJ1-5; 8 bases align to TRBD1. V lost 8 bases to trimming and J lost 0 bases; unmatched junction nucleotides: 6. Germline V CDR1 and CDR2: WSHSY, SAAADI. The CDR3 is 15 amino acids. The CDR3 sequence: CASGQGHDSNQPQHF. The CDR3 DNA reads TGCGCCAGCGGACAGGGACACGATAGCAATCAGCCCCAGCATTTT.

The chain links TRBV10-2 to TRBJ2-1; the D gene is possibly TRBD2 (6 bases). This CDR3 is built from 12 residues. From germline, CDR1 is WSHSY and CDR2 SAAADI. V was trimmed by 6 bases and J by 3 bases, leaving 6 bases between them. The CDR3 bases are TGCGCCAGCAGGGGACTCTACAATGAGCAGTTCTTC. This gives the protein CASRGLYNEQFF.

This clone appeared a few times. This chain joins TRBV27 and TRBJ2-5, with D possibly matching TRBD2 (6 bases). CDR1 and CDR2 (germline): MNHEY, SMNVEV (reference sequence). The CDR3 is made up of 14 amino acids. V was cut by 1 base and J by 5 bases, with 11 bases left in between. The CDR3 reads CASSLFGGGETQYF. DNA for the CDR3: TGTGCCAGCAGTTTATTCGGGGGTGGGGAGACCCAGTACTTC.

The rearrangement joins TRBV2 to TRBJ2-5; 7 bases match TRBD1. CDR1 and CDR2 (germline): SNHLY, FYNNEI. The trim removed 0 bases at V and 6 bases at J, leaving 7 bases unmatched. CDR3 length: 15 amino acids. The CDR3 is CASSEATQQGKTQYF. Here the CDR3 DNA reads TGTGCCAGCAGTGAAGCCACACAACAGGGGAAGACCCAGTACTTC.

This clone occurred a few times. The genes are TRBV4-1 and TRBJ2-3; 7 bases align to TRBD1. The CDR3 runs 16 residues. Germline loops: CDR1 MGHRA, CDR2 YSYEKL. V shed 4 bases, J shed 1 base, and the junction held 8 bases outside the gene matches. The CDR3 DNA reads as TGCGCCAGCAGCCCCGGGACAGACCCTCGCACAGATACGCAGTATTTT. Protein product: CASSPGTDPRTDTQYF.

In regard to this clone: Other nucleotide sequences from this sample produce the same CDR3. The CDR3: CASSPGGQGRTEAFF. The DNA of the CDR3 is TGCGCCAGCAGCCCTGGGGGTCAGGGGAGGACTGAAGCTTTCTTT. The chain combines TRBV4-1 with TRBJ1-1, with a tentative D call TRBD1 (6 bases). The V end was cut by 4 bases, the J end by 5 bases, with 17 bases between. The CDR3 spans 15 residues. The germline CDR1 and CDR2 sequences are MGHRA and YSYEKL.

This clone is judged large (0.1 to 1%). This chain uses TRBV11-2 with TRBJ1-1; D remains unclear. This CDR3 is 15 amino acids long. In germline, CDR1 is SGHAT, CDR2 FQNNGV. Trimming cost V 1 base and J 5 bases, with 14 bases left between them. DNA of the CDR3: TGTGCCAGCAGCTTAGTCGGCGGAGGTGGAACTGAAGCTTTCTTT. Protein product: CASSLVGGGGTEAFF.

This chain uses TRBV6-5 with TRBJ1-5; tentatively, D is TRBD1 (6 bases). This CDR3 is built from 15 residues. V was shortened by 4 bases and J by 1 base, with 11 bases between the two germline ends. Germline lookup yields CDR1 MNHEY and CDR2 SVGAGI. CDR3 nucleotides: TGTGCCAGCAGTTCACAGGGCGGGAGCAATCAGCCCCAGCATTTT. Residues: CASSSQGGSNQPQHF.

Only one count was recorded for this clone. The chain links TRBV7-9 to TRBJ1-3; 10 nucleotides align to TRBD1. V was clipped by 5 bases and J by 1 base; unmatched bases: 11. This CDR3 comprises 18 residues. Germline lookup yields CDR1 SEHNR and CDR2 FQNEAQ (reference sequence). CDR3 coding DNA: TGTGCCAGCAGCAACCGGGACAGGGGAATTCTATCTGGAAACACCATATATTTT. Amino acids: CASSNRDRGILSGNTIYF.

This chain uses TRBV11-2 with TRBJ1-5; TRBD1 is a possible D gene (5 bases). Per germline, CDR1 SGHAT and CDR2 FQNNGV. V gave up 4 bases and J gave up 2 bases, with 12 bases separating them. The CDR3 spans 15 residues. CDR3 sequence: CASSSRAGGNQPQHF. Here the CDR3 DNA reads TGTGCCAGCAGCTCCAGGGCGGGGGGCAATCAGCCCCAGCATTTT.

V is TRBV5-4 and J is TRBJ2-5; 10 bases are a match to TRBD1. Germline trimming cut 2 bases from V and 5 bases from J; bases unmatched to any gene: 9. CDR1 is SGHNT, CDR2 YYREEE, per germline (reference sequence). CDR3 length: 16 amino acids. The CDR3 coding sequence is TGTGCCAGCAGCTTATCTATCGGGACAGGGGATGAGACCCAGTACTTC. It codes for CASSLSIGTGDETQYF.